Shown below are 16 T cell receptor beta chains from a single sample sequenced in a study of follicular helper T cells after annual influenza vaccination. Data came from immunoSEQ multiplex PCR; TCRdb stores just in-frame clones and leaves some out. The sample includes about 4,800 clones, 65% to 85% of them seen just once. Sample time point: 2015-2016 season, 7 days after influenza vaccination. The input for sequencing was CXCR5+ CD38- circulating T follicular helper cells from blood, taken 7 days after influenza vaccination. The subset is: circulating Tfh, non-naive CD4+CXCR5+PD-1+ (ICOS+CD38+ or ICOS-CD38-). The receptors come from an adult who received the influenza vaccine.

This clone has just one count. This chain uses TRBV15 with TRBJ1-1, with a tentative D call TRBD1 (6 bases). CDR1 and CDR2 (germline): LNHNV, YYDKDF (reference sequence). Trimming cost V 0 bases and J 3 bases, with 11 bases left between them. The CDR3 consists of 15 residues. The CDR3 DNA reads TGTGCCACCAGCAGAGAGGGGGCGGGTGACACTGAAGCTTTCTTT. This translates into CATSREGAGDTEAFF.

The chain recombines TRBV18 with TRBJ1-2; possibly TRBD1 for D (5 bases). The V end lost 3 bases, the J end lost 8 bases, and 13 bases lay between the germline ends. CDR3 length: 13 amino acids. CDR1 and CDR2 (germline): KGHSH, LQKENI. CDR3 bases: TGTGCCAGCTCACCTGACAGTTCGGCCGGCTACACCTTC. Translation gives CASSPDSSAGYTF. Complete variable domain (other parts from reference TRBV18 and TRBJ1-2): NAGVMQNPRHLVRRRGQEARLRCSPMKGHSHVYWYRQLPEEGLKFMVYLQKENIIDESGMPKERFSAEFPKEGPSILRIQQVVRGDSAAYFCASSPDSSAGYTFGSGTRLTVV.

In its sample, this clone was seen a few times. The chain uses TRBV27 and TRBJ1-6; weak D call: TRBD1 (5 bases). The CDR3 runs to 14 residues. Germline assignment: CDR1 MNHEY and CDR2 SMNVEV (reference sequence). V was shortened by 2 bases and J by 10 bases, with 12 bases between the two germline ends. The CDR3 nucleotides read TGTGCCAGCAGTTTAGGCAGGGCGGCCTCACCCCTCCACTTT. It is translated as CASSLGRAASPLHF.

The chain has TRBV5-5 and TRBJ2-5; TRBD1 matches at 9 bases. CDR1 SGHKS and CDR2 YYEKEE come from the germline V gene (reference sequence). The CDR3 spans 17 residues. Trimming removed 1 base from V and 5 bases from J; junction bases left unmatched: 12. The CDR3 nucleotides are TGTGCCAGCAGCTTGAGTATGGGACAGGGTTCTTGGGAGACCCAGTACTTC. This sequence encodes CASSLSMGQGSWETQYF.

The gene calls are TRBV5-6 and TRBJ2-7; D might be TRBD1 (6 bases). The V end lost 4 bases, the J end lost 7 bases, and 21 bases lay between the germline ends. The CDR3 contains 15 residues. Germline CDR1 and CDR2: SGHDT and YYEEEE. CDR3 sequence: CASSKTGTMFREQYF. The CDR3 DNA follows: TGTGCCAGCAGCAAAACAGGGACGATGTTTCGGGAGCAGTACTTC.

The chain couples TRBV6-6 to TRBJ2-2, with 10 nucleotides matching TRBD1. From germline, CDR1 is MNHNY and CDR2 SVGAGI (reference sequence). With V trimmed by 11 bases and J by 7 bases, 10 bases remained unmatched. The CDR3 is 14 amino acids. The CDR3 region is CAAIDRGRDGELFF. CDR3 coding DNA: TGTGCCGCAATCGACAGGGGGCGGGACGGGGAGCTGTTTTTT.

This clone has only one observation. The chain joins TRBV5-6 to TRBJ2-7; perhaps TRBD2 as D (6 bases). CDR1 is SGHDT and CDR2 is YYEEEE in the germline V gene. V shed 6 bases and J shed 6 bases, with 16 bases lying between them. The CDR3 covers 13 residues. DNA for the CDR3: TGTGCCAGCACCCCCAGCTTCGGGGGCGAGCAGTACTTC. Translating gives CASTPSFGGEQYF.

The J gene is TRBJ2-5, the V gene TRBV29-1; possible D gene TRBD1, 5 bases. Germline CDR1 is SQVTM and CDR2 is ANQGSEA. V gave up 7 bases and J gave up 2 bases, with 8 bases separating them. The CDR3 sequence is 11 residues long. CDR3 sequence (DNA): TGCAGCGGGACATATCAAGAGACCCAGTACTTC. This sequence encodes CSGTYQETQYF.

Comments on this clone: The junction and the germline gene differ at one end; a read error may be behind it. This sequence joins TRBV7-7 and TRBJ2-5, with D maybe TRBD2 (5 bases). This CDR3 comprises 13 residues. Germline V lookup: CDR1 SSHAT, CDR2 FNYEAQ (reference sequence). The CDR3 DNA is TGTGCTAGCAGCCCCGGACTTAAAGAGACCCAGTACTTC. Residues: CASSPGLKETQYF.

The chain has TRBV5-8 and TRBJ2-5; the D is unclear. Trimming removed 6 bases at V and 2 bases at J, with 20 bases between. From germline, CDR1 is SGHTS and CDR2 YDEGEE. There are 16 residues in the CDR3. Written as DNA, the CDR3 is TGTGCCAGCAACTCCCCCGGATGGGGTGAACAAGAGACCCAGTACTTC. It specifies CASNSPGWGEQETQYF.

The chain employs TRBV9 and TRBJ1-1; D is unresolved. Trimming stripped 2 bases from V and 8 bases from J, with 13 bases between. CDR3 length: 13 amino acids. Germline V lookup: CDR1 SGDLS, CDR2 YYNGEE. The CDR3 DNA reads TGTGCCAGCAGCGTGAGTCTGAAGGGAGAAGCTTTCTTT. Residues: CASSVSLKGEAFF. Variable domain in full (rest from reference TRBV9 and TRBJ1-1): DSGVTQTPKHLITATGQRVTLRCSPRSGDLSVYWYQQSLDQGLQFLIQYYNGEERAKGNILERFSAQQFPDLHSELNLSSLELGDSALYFCASSVSLKGEAFFGQGTRLTVV.

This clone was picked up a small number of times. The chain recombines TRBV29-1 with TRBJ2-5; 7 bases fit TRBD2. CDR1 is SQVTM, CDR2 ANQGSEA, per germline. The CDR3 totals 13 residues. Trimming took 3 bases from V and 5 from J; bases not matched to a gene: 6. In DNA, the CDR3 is TGCAGCGTTGAGCGACTAGCATCTGAGACCCAGTACTTC. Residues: CSVERLASETQYF.

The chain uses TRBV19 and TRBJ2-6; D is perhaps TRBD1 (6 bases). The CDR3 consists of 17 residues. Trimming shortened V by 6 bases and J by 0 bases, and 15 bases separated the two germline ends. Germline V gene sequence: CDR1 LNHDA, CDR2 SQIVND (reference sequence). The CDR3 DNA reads TGTGCCAGTAGGGGGACAACCGTCGACTCTGGGGCCAACGTCCTGACTTTC. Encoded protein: CASRGTTVDSGANVLTF.

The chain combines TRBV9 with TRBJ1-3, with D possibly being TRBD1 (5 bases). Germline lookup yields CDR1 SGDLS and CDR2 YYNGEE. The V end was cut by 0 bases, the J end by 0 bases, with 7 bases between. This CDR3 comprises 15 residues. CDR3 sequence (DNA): TGTGCCAGCAGCGTAGCAGGGAGCTCTGGAAACACCATATATTTT. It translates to CASSVAGSSGNTIYF.

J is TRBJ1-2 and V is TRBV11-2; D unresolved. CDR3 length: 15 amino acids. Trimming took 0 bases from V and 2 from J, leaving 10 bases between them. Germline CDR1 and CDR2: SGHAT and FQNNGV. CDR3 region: CASSLDGPTNYGYTF. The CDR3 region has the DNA TGTGCCAGCAGCTTAGATGGACCGACGAACTATGGCTACACCTTC.

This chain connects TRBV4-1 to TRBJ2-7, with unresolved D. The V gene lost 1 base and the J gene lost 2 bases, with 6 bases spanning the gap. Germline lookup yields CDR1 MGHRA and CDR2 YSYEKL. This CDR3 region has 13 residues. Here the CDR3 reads CASSQVEAYEQYF. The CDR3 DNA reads TGCGCCAGCAGCCAAGTTGAGGCCTACGAGCAGTACTTC.